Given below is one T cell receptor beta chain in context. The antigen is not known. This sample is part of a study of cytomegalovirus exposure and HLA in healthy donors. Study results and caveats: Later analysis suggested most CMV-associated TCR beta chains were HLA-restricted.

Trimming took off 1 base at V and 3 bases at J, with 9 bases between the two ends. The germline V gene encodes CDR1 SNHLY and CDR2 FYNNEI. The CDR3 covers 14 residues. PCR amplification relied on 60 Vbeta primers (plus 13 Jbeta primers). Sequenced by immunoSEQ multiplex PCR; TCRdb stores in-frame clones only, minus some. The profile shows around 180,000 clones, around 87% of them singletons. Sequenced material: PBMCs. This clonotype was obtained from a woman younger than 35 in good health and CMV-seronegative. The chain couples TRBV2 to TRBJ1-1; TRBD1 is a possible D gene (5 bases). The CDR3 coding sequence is TGTGCCAGCAGTGAAGTTAGGGACTACACTGAAGCTTTCTTT. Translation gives CASSEVRDYTEAFF.